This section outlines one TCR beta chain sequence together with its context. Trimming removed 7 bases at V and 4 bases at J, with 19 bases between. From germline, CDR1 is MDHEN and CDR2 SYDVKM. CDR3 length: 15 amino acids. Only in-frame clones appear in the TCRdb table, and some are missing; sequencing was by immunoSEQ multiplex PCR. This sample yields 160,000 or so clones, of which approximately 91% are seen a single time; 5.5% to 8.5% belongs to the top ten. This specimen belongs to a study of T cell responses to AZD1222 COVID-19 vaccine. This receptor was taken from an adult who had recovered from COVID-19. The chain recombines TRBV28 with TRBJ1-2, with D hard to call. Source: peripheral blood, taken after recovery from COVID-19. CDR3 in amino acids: CASIRGGKESYGYTF. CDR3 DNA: TGTGCCAGCATCCGCGGCGGAAAGGAAAGCTATGGCTACACCTTC.